This T cell receptor (beta chain) was found in a study of blood T cell repertoires in COVID-19. In the authors' methods: Amplifying reference gene primers gave estimates of nucleated cell counts. Sequenced by immunoSEQ multiplex PCR; TCRdb stores in-frame clones only, minus some. Clone size and the V and J calls come from that table; the DNA yielded D and trimming. This sample carries about 110,000 clones, over 75% of them seen once, and the ten largest clones take under 2.5%. Germline lookup yields CDR1 MNHEY and CDR2 SMNVEV (reference sequence). The CDR3 loop spans 14 amino acids. V was pared by 2 bases and J by 5 bases, with 3 bases of the junction left unmatched.

Sequenced sample: peripheral blood. The clonotype was recovered from a human donor in a cohort sampled during active COVID-19. The chain carries TRBV27 and TRBJ1-5; 7 bases agree with TRBD1. The CDR3 protein is CASSLEGAYQPQHF. CDR3 nucleotides: TGTGCCAGCAGTTTAGAGGGGGCCTATCAGCCCCAGCATTTT.